The 31 T cell receptor beta chains in this list originate from one sample, sequenced in a study of control samples from healthy donors and cancer patients. The method was immunoSEQ multiplex PCR; TCRdb's version includes in-frame clones alone and lacks a portion of them. The table lists around 6,100 clones, around 72% of them singletons. Sample: formalin-fixed, paraffin-embedded tissue. These receptor sequences come from a male donor with melanoma.

The V gene is TRBV9, the J gene TRBJ2-7; TRBD2 might be the D (6 bases). V was pared by 4 bases and J by 1 base, with 9 bases between. Per germline, CDR1 SGDLS and CDR2 YYNGEE. The CDR3 is 13 residues long. The CDR3 DNA is TGTGCCAGCAGCTTGAGCGGGTCCTACGAGCAGTACTTC. This gives the protein CASSLSGSYEQYF.

The V call is TRBV5-5, the J call TRBJ1-2; no firm D call. Germline V CDR1 and CDR2: SGHKS, YYEKEE (reference sequence). Trimming took off 2 bases at V and 3 bases at J, with 5 bases between the two ends. This CDR3 has 12 residues. CDR3 region: CASSFGDYGYTF. The CDR3 region has the DNA TGTGCCAGCAGCTTTGGGGACTATGGCTACACCTTC. The whole variable domain, filled in from reference TRBV5-5 and TRBJ1-2, reads DAGVTQSPTHLIKTRGQQVTLRCSPISGHKSVSWYQQVLGQGPQFIFQYYEKEERGRGNFPDRFSARQFPNYSSELNVNALLLGDSALYLCASSFGDYGYTFGSGTRLTVV.

A note on this clone: A read error may account for a junction end that differs from germline. The V gene is TRBV15, the J gene TRBJ2-2; TRBD2 agrees at 12 bases. The CDR3 loop spans 17 amino acids. CDR1 is LNHNV and CDR2 is YYDKDF in the germline V gene (reference sequence). The DNA for the CDR3 is TGTGCCACCAGCAGGACTAGCGGGAGCGGAGTCGACCGGGGAGCTGTTTTT. It specifies CATSRTSGSGVDRGAVF.

V is TRBV6-2 or TRBV6-3 and J is TRBJ2-2; D unresolved. The length of the CDR3 is 13 residues. Germline V CDR1 and CDR2: MNHEY, SVGEGT. V lost 1 base and J lost 2, with 2 bases in between. In DNA form, the CDR3 reads TGTGCCAGCAGTTACTACAACACCGGGGAGCTGTTTTTT. This sequence encodes CASSYYNTGELFF.

Only a few counts were recorded for this clone. The DNA for the CDR3 is TGTGCCAGCAGCTTACTAGCGGGAGAAAATGAGCAGTTCTTC. As protein: CASSLLAGENEQFF. V usage is TRBV11-2 and J usage is TRBJ2-1; 10 nucleotides align to TRBD2. Trimming cost V 2 bases and J 7 bases; bases outside gene matches: 2. CDR1 is SGHAT and CDR2 is FQNNGV in the germline V gene. The CDR3 has 14 residues. Based on the CDR3 plus reference TRBV11-2 and TRBJ2-1, the full variable domain is EAGVAQSPRYKIIEKRQSVAFWCNPISGHATLYWYQQILGQGPKLLIQFQNNGVVDDSQLPKDRFSAERLKGVDSTLKIQPAKLEDSAVYLCASSLLAGENEQFFGPGTRLTVL.

The chain is built from TRBV15 and TRBJ2-1; 9 nucleotides match TRBD2. This CDR3 contains 17 residues. CDR1 and CDR2 (germline): LNHNV, YYDKDF (reference sequence). The V and J ends lost 1 base and 0 bases, in that order; junction bases with no gene match: 4. CDR3 nucleotides: TGTGCCACCAGCAGAGGTCCAGCGGGAGGCTCCTACAATGAGCAGTTCTTC. Translated: CATSRGPAGGSYNEQFF.

The gene calls are TRBV6-2 or TRBV6-3 and TRBJ1-2; maybe TRBD1 (5 bases). Trimming removed 0 bases from V and 2 bases from J, with 16 bases in between. The CDR3 runs 17 residues. Germline-derived CDR1 and CDR2 are MNHEY and SVGEGT. CDR3 protein: CASSYSTLGQWNYGYTF. For the CDR3, the DNA is TGTGCCAGCAGTTACTCGACCCTGGGGCAGTGGAACTATGGCTACACCTTC.

The V and J genes are TRBV7-6 and TRBJ2-1; possibly TRBD1 or TRBD2 for D (7 bases each). V lost 7 bases and J lost 6, with 19 bases in between. This CDR3 is built from 15 residues. Per germline, CDR1 SGHVS and CDR2 FNYEAQ. CDR3 coding DNA: TGTGCCAGCATCGGGGGGAGGGGGCTCTCCAATGAGCAGTTCTTC. Residues: CASIGGRGLSNEQFF.

The CDR3 protein is CASSSTGTGPGNTIYF. CDR3 nucleotide sequence: TGTGCCAGCAGCTCGACCGGGACAGGGCCCGGAAACACCATATATTTT. The genes are TRBV7-8 and TRBJ1-3; TRBD1 matches 9 bases. Trimming removed 4 bases from V and 4 bases from J; junction bases left unmatched: 8. Germline V gives CDR1 SGHVS, CDR2 FQNEAQ. There are 16 residues in the CDR3.

With regard to this clone: The same CDR3 also results from other DNA sequences found in this sample. J is TRBJ1-1 and V is TRBV12-3 or TRBV12-4; D is unclear. CDR3 size: 13 residues. Trimming took 3 bases from V and 1 from J, leaving 6 bases between them. The chain's CDR3 is CASSLGPNTEAFF. CDR3 DNA sequence: TGTGCCAGCAGTTTGGGCCCGAACACTGAAGCTTTCTTT.

The chain employs TRBV11-2 and TRBJ2-2; D is unresolved. The germline gives CDR1 SGHAT, CDR2 FQNNGV. V was pared by 5 bases and J by 1 base, with 11 bases between. This CDR3 is 15 amino acids long. CDR3 loop: CASSPEPENTGELFF. The DNA of the CDR3 is TGTGCCAGCAGCCCAGAGCCCGAGAACACCGGGGAGCTGTTTTTT.

The chain joins TRBV25-1 to TRBJ2-1, with no clear D. This CDR3 has 16 residues. CDR1 is MGHDK and CDR2 is SYGVNS in the germline V gene. The V gene lost 5 bases and the J gene lost 4 bases, with 18 bases spanning the gap. CDR3 nucleotides: TGTGCCAGCAGTCGATCGGGCGGAACCTATTACAATGAGCAGTTCTTC. As protein: CASSRSGGTYYNEQFF.

V gene TRBV19 combines with J gene TRBJ2-7; D perhaps matches TRBD2 (5 bases). CDR1 is LNHDA, CDR2 SQIVND, per germline (reference sequence). The CDR3 is made up of 12 amino acids. V was shortened by 5 bases and J by 7 bases, with 12 bases between the two germline ends. In DNA, the CDR3 is TGTGCCAGTAGTCTCGGCCCGGGGGAGCAGTACTTC. This codes for CASSLGPGEQYF. The full variable domain, completed using reference TRBV19 and TRBJ2-7, is DGGITQSPKYLFRKEGQNVTLSCEQNLNHDAMYWYRQDPGQGLRLIYYSQIVNDFQKGDIAEGYSVSREKKESFPLTVTSAQKNPTAFYLCASSLGPGEQYFGPGTRLTVT.

V usage is TRBV19 and J usage is TRBJ2-7, with D hard to call. V was shortened by 4 bases and J by 4 bases, with 11 bases between the two germline ends. CDR3 size: 13 residues. Germline V gene sequence: CDR1 LNHDA, CDR2 SQIVND (reference sequence). As DNA, the CDR3 is TGTGCCAGTAGTAAGGTAGCCGGATACGAGCAGTACTTC. This sequence encodes CASSKVAGYEQYF.

The chain carries TRBV9 and TRBJ2-1, with TRBD2 matching 12 bases. V was pared by 4 bases and J by 7 bases, with 12 bases of the junction left unmatched. Germline-derived CDR1 and CDR2 are SGDLS and YYNGEE. The length of the CDR3 is 17 residues. The CDR3 DNA is TGTGCCAGCAGCTACGGACTAGCGGGATTCTCGGGGAATGAGCAGTTCTTC. This encodes CASSYGLAGFSGNEQFF.

This clone was picked up one time. The V gene is TRBV30, the J gene TRBJ2-1; 8 bases are shared with TRBD2. V was clipped by 0 bases and J by 8 bases; unmatched bases: 9. Germline values: CDR1 GTSNPN, CDR2 SVGIG (reference sequence). This CDR3 has 15 amino acids. This CDR3 reads CAWSVLERESHEQFF. DNA of the CDR3: TGTGCCTGGAGTGTACTCGAGCGGGAGTCTCATGAGCAGTTCTTC.

The rearrangement uses TRBV7-2 and TRBJ2-7, with 11 nucleotides matching TRBD2. This CDR3 is 14 amino acids long. With V trimmed by 2 bases and J by 6 bases, 3 bases remained unmatched. The germline gives CDR1 SGHTA, CDR2 FQGNSA. The CDR3 region is CASSLFSGRGEQYF. The CDR3 DNA reads as TGTGCCAGCAGCTTATTTAGCGGGAGGGGCGAGCAGTACTTC.

In this sample, this clone turned up a few times. The same CDR3 can be traced to other DNA sequences in this sample. This chain uses TRBV24-1 with TRBJ2-2; possible D gene TRBD2, 5 bases. CDR3 length: 13 amino acids. Looked up from germline, CDR1 is KGHDR and CDR2 is SFDVKD. Trimming removed 9 bases from V and 2 bases from J, with 9 bases in between. CDR3 region: CATLGDNTGELFF. CDR3 DNA: TGTGCCACCCTCGGGGATAACACCGGGGAGCTGTTTTTT.

The V gene is TRBV4-1, the J gene TRBJ2-7; a weak D match, TRBD1 (7 bases). CDR1 MGHRA and CDR2 YSYEKL come from the germline V gene. The V gene lost 4 bases and the J gene lost 0 bases, with 13 bases spanning the gap. CDR3 length equals 15 residues. The CDR3 nucleotides are TGCGCCAGCAGCCCACGACAGGGACTCTCCTACGAGCAGTACTTC. Protein product: CASSPRQGLSYEQYF.

This chain connects TRBV7-5 to TRBJ2-5; the table's TRBD2 call for D was not verified on the DNA. TRBV7-5 is given as a pseudogene. The CDR3 has 14 amino acids. The CDR3 here is CARSPPANQEIQYF. DNA for the CDR3: TGTGCCAGAAGCCCTCCAGCGAACCAAGAGATCCAGTACTTC.

This chain uses TRBV29-1 with TRBJ2-1; either TRBD1 or TRBD2 may supply D (6 bases each). Trimming removed 3 bases at V and 4 bases at J, with 10 bases between. Germline CDR1 is SQVTM and CDR2 is ANQGSEA. The CDR3 length is 13 residues. Here the CDR3 reads CSVDGGLYNEQFF. As DNA, the CDR3 is TGCAGCGTTGATGGGGGGCTTTACAATGAGCAGTTCTTC.

This clone was observed once. The chain has TRBV5-1 and TRBJ2-7; 7 nucleotides line up with TRBD2. V shed 0 bases and J 2 bases; nucleotides not matched to a gene: 2. CDR1 is SGHRS and CDR2 is YFSETQ in the germline V gene. The CDR3 is made up of 14 amino acids. The CDR3 DNA reads TGCGCCAGCAGCTTGGAGGCGGGGGCCTACGAGCAGTACTTC. It specifies CASSLEAGAYEQYF. The variable domain in full, with the rest retrieved from reference TRBV5-1 and TRBJ2-7, is KAGVTQTPRYLIKTRGQQVTLSCSPISGHRSVSWYQQTPGQGLQFLFEYFSETQRNKGNFPGRFSGRQFSNSRSEMNVSTLELGDSALYLCASSLEAGAYEQYFGPGTRLTVT.

The CDR3, as DNA: TGTGCCAGCAGTTTAGGCAGGAGATACACTGAAGCTTTCTTT. It yields the protein CASSLGRRYTEAFF. The chain has TRBV28 and TRBJ1-1; no definite D call. CDR1 and CDR2 from the germline V gene are MDHEN and SYDVKM. The length of the CDR3 is 14 residues. The V end was cut by 2 bases, the J end by 3 bases, with 10 bases between.

The chain carries TRBV7-8 and TRBJ2-7; TRBD1 matches 7 bases. V lost 4 bases to trimming and J lost 1 base; unmatched junction nucleotides: 4. The CDR3 runs 14 residues. Germline V gene lookup returns CDR1 SGHVS and CDR2 FQNEAQ. The CDR3 loop is CASSSRDSSYEQYF. CDR3 sequence (DNA): TGTGCCAGCAGCTCCCGGGACAGTTCCTACGAGCAGTACTTC.

This clone was observed a few times. The V gene is TRBV5-5, the J gene TRBJ2-7; D possibly corresponds to TRBD1 (6 bases). The germline gives CDR1 SGHKS, CDR2 YYEKEE (reference sequence). Trimming cost V 1 base and J 1 base, with 9 bases left between them. This CDR3 contains 14 residues. The CDR3 loop is CASSLTGISYEQYF. The CDR3 region has the DNA TGTGCCAGCAGCTTGACAGGGATTTCCTACGAGCAGTACTTC.

This clone appeared a single time. Distinct nucleotide sequences in the sample also encode this CDR3. Here the CDR3 DNA reads TGTGCCAGCAGAAGGGGTAGCAATCAGCCCCAGCATTTT. This sequence encodes CASRRGSNQPQHF. The chain carries TRBV12-3 or TRBV12-4 and TRBJ1-5; the D gene is possibly TRBD1 (5 bases). The V end was cut by 6 bases, the J end by 0 bases, with 6 bases between. This CDR3 contains 13 residues.

This clone was detected a few times. The chain couples TRBV6-5 to TRBJ1-2, with 7 bases aligning to TRBD1. This CDR3 region has 14 residues. Germline lookup yields CDR1 MNHEY and CDR2 SVGAGI. With V trimmed by 5 bases and J by 8 bases, 11 bases remained unmatched. CDR3 protein: CASSQNRGSEGYTF. CDR3 bases: TGTGCCAGCAGTCAGAACAGGGGATCAGAGGGCTACACCTTC.

This rearrangement joins TRBV7-3 to TRBJ2-3, with TRBD2 as a possible D gene (5 bases). The CDR3 totals 15 residues. Germline V gene lookup returns CDR1 SGHTA and CDR2 FQGTGA. Trimming cost V 4 bases and J 3 bases, with 14 bases left between them. Here the CDR3 reads CASSWVGERTDTQYF. CDR3 DNA sequence: TGTGCCAGCAGCTGGGTTGGGGAGCGGACAGATACGCAGTATTTT.

In this sample, this clone turned up a few times. The chain uses TRBV4-3 and TRBJ2-1; 11 nucleotides agree with TRBD2. CDR1 is LGHNA, CDR2 YSLEER, per germline. This CDR3 comprises 15 residues. V lost 4 bases and J lost 5; bases outside the gene matches: 4. CDR3 residues: CASSLLAGGNNEQFF. In DNA form, the CDR3 reads TGCGCCAGCAGCCTCCTAGCGGGGGGAAACAATGAGCAGTTCTTC.

The rearrangement links TRBV29-1 to TRBJ2-7; 7 bases agree with TRBD2. Trimming cost V 6 bases and J 2 bases; bases outside gene matches: 10. Germline V gene data show CDR1 as SQVTM and CDR2 as ANQGSEA. The CDR3 is 14 amino acids. The CDR3 loop reads CSVGGGPVTYEQYF. In DNA, the CDR3 is TGCAGCGTGGGGGGGGGACCCGTTACCTACGAGCAGTACTTC.

As concerns this clone: Given a much more abundant clone one base away, this may be a read error. Other DNA variants within this sample encode the same CDR3. The chain has TRBV9 and TRBJ2-1; D perhaps matches TRBD2 (6 bases). The CDR3 has 13 residues. In germline, CDR1 is SGDLS, CDR2 YYNGEE. The CDR3 DNA reads as TGTGCCAGTAGCGTGAGCGGGTACAATGAGCAGTTCTTC. Translating it yields CASSVSGYNEQFF.